This T cell receptor (beta chain) was documented in a study of radiation and T cells in renal cell carcinoma. Overall study results and limits: Pretreatment tumor biopsies were lacking, so baseline clonotypes are unknown.

Time point reported: blood 4 weeks post-SBRT, at nephrectomy. Stated treatment: 15 Gy SBRT to primary tumor, nephrectomy 4 weeks later. Nephrectomy followed 15 Gy stereotactic body radiation by 4 weeks. Radiation-treated patients gave blood at baseline, week 2 and week 4. Clear cell pathology was present in this patient's renal cell carcinoma. The trim removed 3 bases at V and 3 bases at J, leaving 3 bases unmatched. Germline CDR1 reads SGHRS; CDR2 reads YFSETQ. The CDR3 sequence is 14 residues long. Here immunoSEQ multiplex PCR was the method, and the copy in TCRdb shows in-frame clones only, minus some. The data hold about 140,000 clones, with about 88% observed a single time. Turning to this clone: Its antigen is unknown.

The sequence was collected from a woman aged 45-59 years with renal cell carcinoma. This chain joins TRBV5-1 and TRBJ2-5; 9 bases fit TRBD1. Sequenced material: blood, taken from a patient whose treatment included radiotherapy and nephrectomy. CDR3 sequence: CASSSTGGEETQYF. The CDR3 DNA reads TGCGCCAGCAGCTCCACAGGGGGCGAAGAGACCCAGTACTTC. The full variable domain, rest sourced from reference TRBV5-1 and TRBJ2-5, is KAGVTQTPRYLIKTRGQQVTLSCSPISGHRSVSWYQQTPGQGLQFLFEYFSETQRNKGNFPGRFSGRQFSNSRSEMNVSTLELGDSALYLCASSSTGGEETQYFGPGTRLLVL.